These 10 T cell receptor beta chains share one sample of origin, sequenced in a study of T cells in Graves' hyperthyroidism and ophthalmopathy (dated by TCRdb to the late 2010s). The method was multiplex PCR. Sequencing was carried out with an Illumina HiSeq 2000. TCR beta CDR3 regions were amplified from RNA transcripts. For the first round of RT-PCR on the TCR CDR3, the HTBI primer set was used together with the Qiagen OneStep RT-PCR kit. TCRdb took the public reads, trimmed them with fastp at Q25, ran MiXCR for clone calling and kept in-frame beta chains. For every CDR3 protein sequence, its rows merge into one entry that carries the most common genes and DNA. Counted in this sample were around 350,000 distinct CDR3 sequences; roughly 15% of them appeared once. The ten largest clonotypes hold approximately 19% of the sample. The sample comprised blood. The receptor source for this set is a woman aged 55-70 years with Graves' ophthalmopathy.

Note on this clonotype: One end of the junction does not line up with germline, which may come from a read error. The chain has TRBV10-1 and TRBJ2-1; 7 nucleotides match TRBD2. This CDR3 contains 16 residues. Looked up from germline, CDR1 is WNHNN and CDR2 is SYGVQD (reference sequence). Here the CDR3 reads CASSDSGGRIYDEQFF. In nucleotides, the CDR3 is TGCGCCAGCAGTGACAGTGGCGGGAGAATCTACGATGAGCAGTTCTTC.

This clonotype was counted only a few times. The chain carries TRBV5-1 and TRBJ2-5, with a tentative D call TRBD1 (6 bases). Between the trimmed V and J ends, which lost 7 bases and 2 bases, there was a span of 12 bases. The CDR3 length is 13 residues. Germline CDR1 and CDR2: SGHRS and YFSETQ. In DNA form, the CDR3 reads TGCGCCAGCGCCCGGGACAAACAAGAGACCCAGTACTTC. This gives the protein CASARDKQETQYF. The entire variable domain, with the rest obtained from reference TRBV5-1 and TRBJ2-5, is as follows: KAGVTQTPRYLIKTRGQQVTLSCSPISGHRSVSWYQQTPGQGLQFLFEYFSETQRNKGNFPGRFSGRQFSNSRSEMNVSTLELGDSALYLCASARDKQETQYFGPGTRLLVL.

This clonotype was seen at least ten times. The chain uses TRBV3-1 and TRBJ2-1; 11 bases align to TRBD2. Germline CDR1 and CDR2: LGHDT and YNNKEL (reference sequence). CDR3 size: 19 residues. The junction had 12 bases not matched to a gene; V was cut back by 3 bases and J by 2 bases. The CDR3 nucleotides are TGTGCCAGCAGCCATTCAGTTCCGACTAGCGGGGCCCCCTACAATGAGCAGTTCTTC. This sequence encodes CASSHSVPTSGAPYNEQFF.

In its sample, this clonotype was seen many times. The V and J genes are TRBV6-1 and TRBJ2-7; 9 bases are a match to TRBD1. CDR3 length: 14 amino acids. Germline V gene data show CDR1 as MNHNS and CDR2 as SASEGT. Losses at the gene ends were 3 bases for V and 6 bases for J; bases not matched to a gene: 6. CDR3 nucleotide sequence: TGTGCCAGCAGTGACCCGGGACAGGGAGGCGAGCAGTACTTC. Its protein product is CASSDPGQGGEQYF.

The chain is built from TRBV29-1 and TRBJ1-2, with a possible D match to TRBD1 (6 bases). V dropped 4 bases and J dropped 4 bases, with 13 bases sitting between them. The germline V gene encodes CDR1 SQVTM and CDR2 ANQGSEA. This CDR3 spans 13 amino acids. The CDR3 nucleotides read TGCAGCGTTGCATACACAGGGAGCTATGGCTACACCTTC. This sequence encodes CSVAYTGSYGYTF.

The chain uses TRBV29-1 and TRBJ1-5; a weak D match, TRBD1 (6 bases). The CDR3 sequence is 12 residues long. The V gene lost 7 bases and the J gene lost 4 bases, with 11 bases spanning the gap. Germline lookup yields CDR1 SQVTM and CDR2 ANQGSEA. The CDR3 DNA follows: TGCAGCGCCCGGGACACGAATCAGCCCCAGCATTTT. This gives the protein CSARDTNQPQHF.

The chain carries TRBV18 and TRBJ2-2, with D hard to call. Germline values: CDR1 KGHSH, CDR2 LQKENI. V lost 3 bases, J lost 9 bases, and 8 bases lay in between. This CDR3 has 12 residues. CDR3 in amino acids: CASSPQPRELFF. DNA for the CDR3: TGTGCCAGCTCACCTCAACCCCGGGAGCTGTTTTTT.

In DNA form, the CDR3 reads TGTGCCACTCAGGCGCAGGGGGGTACAGATACGCAGTATTTT. Its protein is CATQAQGGTDTQYF. The rearrangement joins TRBV19 to TRBJ2-3; maybe TRBD1 (7 bases). V was clipped by 10 bases and J by 3 bases, with 17 bases between them. The CDR3 spans 14 residues. CDR1 is LNHDA, CDR2 SQIVND, per germline (reference sequence).

This clonotype showed up many times. This rearrangement joins TRBV11-2 to TRBJ1-6; D perhaps matches TRBD1 (6 bases). The V gene's germline CDR1 is SGHAT and CDR2 FQNNGV. V lost 2 bases and J lost 10, with 12 bases in between. The CDR3 totals 14 residues. CDR3 protein: CASSLNRAGSPLHF. DNA of the CDR3: TGTGCCAGCAGCTTAAACAGGGCGGGCTCACCCCTCCACTTT.

This clonotype was recorded at least ten times. The chain carries TRBV6-1 and TRBJ1-1, with 7 positions matching TRBD1. The V and J ends lost 4 bases and 1 base, in that order; junction bases with no gene match: 9. This CDR3 is built from 16 residues. Germline lookup yields CDR1 MNHNS and CDR2 SASEGT. Written as DNA, the CDR3 is TGTGCCAGCAGTGGACAGGGAGGGCTGAAGAACACTGAAGCTTTCTTT. Translation: CASSGQGGLKNTEAFF.